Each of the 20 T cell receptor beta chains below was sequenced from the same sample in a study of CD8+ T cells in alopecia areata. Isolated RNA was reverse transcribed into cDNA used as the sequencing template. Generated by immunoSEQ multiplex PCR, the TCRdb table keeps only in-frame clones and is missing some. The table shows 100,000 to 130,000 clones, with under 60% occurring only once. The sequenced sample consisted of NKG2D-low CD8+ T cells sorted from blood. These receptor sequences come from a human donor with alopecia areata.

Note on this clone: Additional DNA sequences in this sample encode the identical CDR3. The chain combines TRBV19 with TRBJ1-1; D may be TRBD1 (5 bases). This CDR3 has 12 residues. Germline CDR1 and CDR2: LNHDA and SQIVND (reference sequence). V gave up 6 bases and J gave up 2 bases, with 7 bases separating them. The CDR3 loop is CASRGGNTEAFF. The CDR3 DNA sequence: TGTGCCAGTAGGGGGGGAAACACTGAAGCTTTCTTT.

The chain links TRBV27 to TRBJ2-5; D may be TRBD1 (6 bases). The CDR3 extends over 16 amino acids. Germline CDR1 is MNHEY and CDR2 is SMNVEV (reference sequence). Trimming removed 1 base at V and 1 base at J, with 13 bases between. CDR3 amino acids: CASSLFWTESQETQYF. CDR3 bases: TGTGCCAGCAGTTTATTTTGGACAGAGTCCCAAGAGACCCAGTACTTC.

The CDR3 DNA follows: TGTGCCAGCAGCTCCGCCTCTGAAGGGGACCGACAGTTCTTC. It codes for CASSSASEGDRQFF. V gene TRBV13 combines with J gene TRBJ2-1; D assignment may be TRBD1 or TRBD2 (5 bases each). The CDR3 is made up of 14 amino acids. Deletions cut 4 bases from V and 13 bases from J, with 20 bases between. Per germline, CDR1 PRHDT and CDR2 FYEKMQ (reference sequence).

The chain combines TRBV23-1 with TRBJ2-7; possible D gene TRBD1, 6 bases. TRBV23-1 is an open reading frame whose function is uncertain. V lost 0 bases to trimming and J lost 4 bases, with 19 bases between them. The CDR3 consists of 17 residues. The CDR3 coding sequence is TGCGCCAGCAGTCAATCGACAGACAGGTGGCATCCTTACGAGCAGTACTTC. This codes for CASSQSTDRWHPYEQYF.

CDR3 residues: CATSRSGGGVTQYF. The CDR3 DNA sequence: TGTGCCACCAGCCGTAGCGGAGGGGGGGTTACGCAGTATTTT. The chain recombines TRBV15 with TRBJ2-3, with D perhaps TRBD2 (7 bases). With 5 bases removed from V and 8 bases from J, the gap between germline ends came to 17 bases. Looked up from germline, CDR1 is LNHNV and CDR2 is YYDKDF (reference sequence). The CDR3 is made up of 14 amino acids.

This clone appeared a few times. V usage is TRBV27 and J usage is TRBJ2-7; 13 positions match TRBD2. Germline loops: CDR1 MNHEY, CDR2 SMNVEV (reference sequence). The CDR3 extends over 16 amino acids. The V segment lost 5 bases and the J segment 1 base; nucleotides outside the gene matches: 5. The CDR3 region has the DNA TGTGCCAGCAGTACAGGACTAGCGGGAGCTTCCTACGAGCAGTACTTC. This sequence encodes CASSTGLAGASYEQYF.

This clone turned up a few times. The CDR3 nucleotides are TGTGCCAGCAGCTTAACGTTGCTGGGATTGGGGCAGTTCTTC. Encoded protein: CASSLTLLGLGQFF. V usage is TRBV7-2 and J usage is TRBJ2-1; D remains unclear. Trimming took off 2 bases at V and 12 bases at J, with 17 bases between the two ends. The germline V gene has CDR1 SGHTA and CDR2 FQGNSA. This CDR3 region has 14 residues. The whole variable domain, remainder taken from reference TRBV7-2 and TRBJ2-1, is GAGVSQSPSNKVTEKGKDVELRCDPISGHTALYWYRQSLGQGLEFLIYFQGNSAPDKSGLPSDRFSAERTGGSVSTLTIQRTQQEDSAVYLCASSLTLLGLGQFFGPGTRLTVL.

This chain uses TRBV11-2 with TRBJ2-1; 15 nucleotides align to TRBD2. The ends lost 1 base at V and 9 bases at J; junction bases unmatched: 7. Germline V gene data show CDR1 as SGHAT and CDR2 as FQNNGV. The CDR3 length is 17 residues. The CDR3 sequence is CASSLVGLAGGFGEQFF. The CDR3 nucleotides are TGTGCCAGCAGCTTAGTGGGACTAGCGGGAGGTTTCGGTGAGCAGTTCTTC.

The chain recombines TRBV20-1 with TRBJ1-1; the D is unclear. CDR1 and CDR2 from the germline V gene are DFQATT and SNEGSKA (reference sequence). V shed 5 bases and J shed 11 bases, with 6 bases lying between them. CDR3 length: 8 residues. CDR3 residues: CSAGQAFF. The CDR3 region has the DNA TGCAGTGCTGGCCAGGCTTTCTTT.

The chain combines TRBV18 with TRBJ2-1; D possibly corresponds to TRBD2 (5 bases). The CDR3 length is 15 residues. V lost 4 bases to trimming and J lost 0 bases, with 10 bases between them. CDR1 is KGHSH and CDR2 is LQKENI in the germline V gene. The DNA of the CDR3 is TGTGCCAGCTCACGCCGTGAGGGCTCCTACAATGAGCAGTTCTTC. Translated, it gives CASSRREGSYNEQFF.

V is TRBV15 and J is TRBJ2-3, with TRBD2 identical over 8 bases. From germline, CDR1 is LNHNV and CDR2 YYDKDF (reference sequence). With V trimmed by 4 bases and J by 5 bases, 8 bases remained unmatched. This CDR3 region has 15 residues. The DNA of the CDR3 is TGTGCCACCAGCAATGAGCGGGAGTGGATAGATACGCAGTATTTT. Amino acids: CATSNEREWIDTQYF.

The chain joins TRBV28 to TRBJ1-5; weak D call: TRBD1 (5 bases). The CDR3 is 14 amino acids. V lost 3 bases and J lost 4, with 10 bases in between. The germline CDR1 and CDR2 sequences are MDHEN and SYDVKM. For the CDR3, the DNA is TGTGCCAGCAGTTTTGACAGCGCGAATCAGCCCCAGCATTTT. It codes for CASSFDSANQPQHF.

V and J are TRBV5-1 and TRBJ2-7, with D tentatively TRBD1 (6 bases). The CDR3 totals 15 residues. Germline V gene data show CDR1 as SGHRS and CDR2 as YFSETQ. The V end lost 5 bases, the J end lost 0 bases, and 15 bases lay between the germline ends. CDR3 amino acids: CASRIGQGFSYEQYF. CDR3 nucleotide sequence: TGCGCCAGCAGGATTGGTCAGGGGTTCTCCTACGAGCAGTACTTC.

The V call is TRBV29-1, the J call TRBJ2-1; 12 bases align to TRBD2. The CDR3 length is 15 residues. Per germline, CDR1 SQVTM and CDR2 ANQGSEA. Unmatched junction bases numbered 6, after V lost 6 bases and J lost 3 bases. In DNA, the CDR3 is TGCAGCGTGAGACTAGCGGGAGTATTCTACAATGAGCAGTTCTTC. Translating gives CSVRLAGVFYNEQFF.

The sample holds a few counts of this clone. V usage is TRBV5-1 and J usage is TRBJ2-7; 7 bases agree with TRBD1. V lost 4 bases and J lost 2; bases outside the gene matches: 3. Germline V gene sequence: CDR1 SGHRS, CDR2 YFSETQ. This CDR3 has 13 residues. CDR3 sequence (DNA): TGCGCCAGCAGCGGCGACAGGGCCTACGAGCAGTACTTC. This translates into CASSGDRAYEQYF.

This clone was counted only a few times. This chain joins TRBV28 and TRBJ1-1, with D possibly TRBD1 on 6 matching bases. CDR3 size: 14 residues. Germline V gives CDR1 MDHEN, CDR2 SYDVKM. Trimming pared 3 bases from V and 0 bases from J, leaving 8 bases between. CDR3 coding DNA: TGTGCCAGCAGTTTCCCAGGGGTGAACACTGAAGCTTTCTTT. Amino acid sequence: CASSFPGVNTEAFF.

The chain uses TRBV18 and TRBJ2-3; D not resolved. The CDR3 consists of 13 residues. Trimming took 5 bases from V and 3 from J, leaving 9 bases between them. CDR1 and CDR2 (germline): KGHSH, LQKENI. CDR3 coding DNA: TGTGCCAGCTCATGGGCGGCTACAGATACGCAGTATTTT. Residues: CASSWAATDTQYF.

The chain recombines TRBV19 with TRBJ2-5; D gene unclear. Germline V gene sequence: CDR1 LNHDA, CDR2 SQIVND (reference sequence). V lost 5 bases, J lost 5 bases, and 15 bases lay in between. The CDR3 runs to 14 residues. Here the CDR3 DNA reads TGTGCCAGTAGTCGAGACACTCTGGGGGAGACCCAGTACTTC. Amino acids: CASSRDTLGETQYF.

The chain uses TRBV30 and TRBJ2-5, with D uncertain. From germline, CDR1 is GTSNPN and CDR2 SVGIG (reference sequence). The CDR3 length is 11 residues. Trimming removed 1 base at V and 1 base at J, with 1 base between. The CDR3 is CAWSGQETQYF. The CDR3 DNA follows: TGTGCCTGGAGTGGCCAAGAGACCCAGTACTTC.

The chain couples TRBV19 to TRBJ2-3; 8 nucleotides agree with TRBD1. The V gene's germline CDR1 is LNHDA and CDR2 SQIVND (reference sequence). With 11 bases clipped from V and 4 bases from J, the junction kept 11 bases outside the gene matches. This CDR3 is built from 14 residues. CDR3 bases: TGTGCCGGGCGGGACAGGAGGTACCCAGATACGCAGTATTTT. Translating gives CAGRDRRYPDTQYF.